This T cell receptor beta chain was captured by sequencing in a study of T cells after yellow fever vaccination. This CDR3 region has 16 residues. Germline assignment: CDR1 LGHNA and CDR2 YSLEER. Trimming took 4 bases from V and 2 from J; bases not matched to a gene: 9. TCR cDNA, made by 5'RACE template switching, carried an added universal primer site and UMIs. MiXCR, applied by TCRdb to the 5' RACE reads, yields one record per CDR3 protein. This sample has 50,000 to 75,000 distinct CDR3 sequences, with approximately 7.7% found just once. The specimen was CD8+ T cells sorted from PBMCs, collected on the day of the first yellow fever vaccination. The TCR comes from a man in his late teens or twenties who received the YFV17D yellow fever vaccine. The V and J genes are TRBV4-3 and TRBJ2-3; TRBD2 aligns across 7 bases. The CDR3 bases are TGCGCCAGCAGCCTGGGGCTAGCGGATGACACAGATACGCAGTATTTT. This sequence encodes CASSLGLADDTDTQYF.